Presented here are 21 T cell receptor beta chains from one specimen sequenced in a study of control samples from healthy donors and cancer patients. Generated by immunoSEQ multiplex PCR, the TCRdb table keeps only in-frame clones and is missing some. The repertoire holds 100,000 to 150,000 clones, with more than 75% as singletons. The source material was blood. The receptors here all came from a man aged 40-49 years in good health.

This clone was counted once. The chain joins TRBV7-7 to TRBJ2-3, with D perhaps assigned TRBD1 or TRBD2 (5 bases each). Germline CDR1 is SSHAT and CDR2 is FNYEAQ (reference sequence). Between the trimmed V and J ends, which lost 5 bases and 4 bases, there was a span of 16 bases. The CDR3 covers 15 residues. CDR3: CASSARAGGADTQYF. In DNA, the CDR3 is TGTGCCAGCAGCGCCCGGGCTGGGGGTGCAGATACGCAGTATTTT.

CDR3 region: CASSHRPGGVNGYTF. The DNA of the CDR3 is TGCGCCAGCAGTCACCGACCGGGCGGGGTTAATGGCTACACCTTC. The chain employs TRBV23-1 and TRBJ1-2; no definite D call. TRBV23-1 is recorded as an ORF, its role being uncertain. This CDR3 spans 15 amino acids. V lost 3 bases and J 6 bases, leaving 17 bases between the germline ends.

This rearrangement joins TRBV15 to TRBJ1-4, with 9 bases identical to TRBD1. This CDR3 comprises 15 residues. The trim removed 5 bases at V and 8 bases at J, leaving 9 bases unmatched. The germline V gene has CDR1 LNHNV and CDR2 YYDKDF (reference sequence). The CDR3 bases are TGTGCCACCAGCCCTACAGGGGGCGGAGAGGAAAAACTGTTTTTT. It is translated as CATSPTGGGEEKLFF. Looking up the rest from reference TRBV15 and TRBJ1-4 gives the full variable domain: DAMVIQNPRYQVTQFGKPVTLSCSQTLNHNVMYWYQQKSSQAPKLLFHYYDKDFNNEADTPDNFQSRRPNTSFCFLDIRSPGLGDTAMYLCATSPTGGGEEKLFFGSGTQLSVL.

The J gene is TRBJ1-4, the V gene TRBV7-3, with 9 bases that match TRBD1. The CDR3 extends over 14 amino acids. Germline V lookup: CDR1 SGHTA, CDR2 FQGTGA. Trimming cost V 4 bases and J 8 bases; bases outside gene matches: 5. The CDR3 DNA reads as TGTGCCAGCAGCTCCGGACAGGGGAGGGAAAAACTGTTTTTT. Its protein product is CASSSGQGREKLFF.

The V gene is TRBV20-1, the J gene TRBJ1-2; D call uncertain. Germline CDR1 DFQATT, CDR2 SNEGSKA (reference sequence). This CDR3 has 11 amino acids. The V gene lost 2 bases and the J gene lost 5 bases, with 6 bases spanning the gap. CDR3 loop: CSARLSYGYTF. CDR3 DNA sequence: TGCAGTGCTAGATTATCATATGGCTACACCTTC.

V and J are TRBV7-2 and TRBJ2-3; 8 bases are a match to TRBD2. J gave up 4 bases and V 6 bases, and 12 bases lay outside the gene matches. CDR1 and CDR2 from the germline V gene are SGHTA and FQGNSA. The CDR3 length is 16 residues. CDR3 DNA: TGTGCCAGCAGGCCAGTAGAGCGGGGGCGATCAGATACGCAGTATTTT. Translated: CASRPVERGRSDTQYF.

The chain links TRBV7-2 to TRBJ1-5; no definite D call. CDR3 length: 15 residues. Germline V gene sequence: CDR1 SGHTA, CDR2 FQGNSA. V was pared by 1 base and J by 3 bases, with 10 bases between. DNA of the CDR3: TGTGCCAGCAGCTTAGAATTACACCACAATCAGCCCCAGCATTTT. It is translated as CASSLELHHNQPQHF.

This chain uses TRBV10-2 with TRBJ2-3, with 11 bases that match TRBD2. CDR3 length: 15 residues. Germline CDR1 reads WSHSY; CDR2 reads SAAADI. V lost 7 bases to trimming and J lost 4 bases; unmatched junction nucleotides: 7. CDR3 sequence: CASNSGGAGADTQYF. DNA for the CDR3: TGCGCCAGCAATAGCGGGGGGGCTGGCGCAGATACGCAGTATTTT.

V usage is TRBV19 and J usage is TRBJ2-7, with TRBD2 matching over 11 bases. The CDR3 spans 16 residues. In germline, CDR1 is LNHDA, CDR2 SQIVND (reference sequence). Trimming removed 5 bases from V and 4 bases from J; junction bases left unmatched: 10. The CDR3 nucleotides are TGTGCCAGTAGTCTCGTCCCGGGACTAGCGGCATACGAGCAGTACTTC. This translates into CASSLVPGLAAYEQYF.

The chain recombines TRBV4-3 with TRBJ2-1, with TRBD1 matching 9 bases. The CDR3 extends over 16 amino acids. V shed 0 bases and J 10 bases; nucleotides not matched to a gene: 10. Germline V lookup: CDR1 LGHNA, CDR2 YSLEER. The CDR3 sequence is CASSQDLGTGIWEQFF. The CDR3 DNA sequence: TGCGCCAGCAGCCAAGATTTAGGGACAGGGATATGGGAGCAGTTCTTC.

V is TRBV25-1 and J is TRBJ2-1; 8 nucleotides align to TRBD1. Per the germline V gene, CDR1 is MGHDK and CDR2 is SYGVNS. V was clipped by 3 bases and J by 2 bases; unmatched bases: 6. The CDR3 extends over 16 amino acids. CDR3 amino acids: CASSDLEDRAYNEQFF. CDR3 DNA: TGTGCCAGCAGTGATCTCGAGGACAGGGCCTACAATGAGCAGTTCTTC.

The chain joins TRBV6-5 to TRBJ2-5; D is uncertain. V was shortened by 6 bases and J by 5 bases, with 16 bases between the two germline ends. This CDR3 comprises 14 residues. The germline V gene has CDR1 MNHEY and CDR2 SVGAGI. The CDR3 region has the DNA TGTGCCAGCAGATCAACTCAAGATTGGGAGACCCAGTACTTC. This translates into CASRSTQDWETQYF.

The chain couples TRBV7-6 to TRBJ1-5; D is uncertain. The germline V gene encodes CDR1 SGHVS and CDR2 FNYEAQ. V lost 0 bases and J lost 7, with 7 bases in between. This CDR3 has 13 amino acids. The CDR3 DNA sequence: TGTGCCAGCAGCTTAGCGCTGGGGCAGCCCCAGCATTTT. Residues: CASSLALGQPQHF.

The J gene is TRBJ1-1, the V gene TRBV19, with 10 bases fitting TRBD1. V trimming: 0 bases; J trimming: 0 bases; junction bases outside the gene matches: 4. The CDR3 extends over 17 amino acids. CDR1 and CDR2 (germline): LNHDA, SQIVND (reference sequence). The CDR3, as DNA: TGTGCCAGTAGTATAGATGACAGGGGGCGGATGAACACTGAAGCTTTCTTT. It translates to CASSIDDRGRMNTEAFF.

The rearrangement uses TRBV7-9 and TRBJ1-2; the match to TRBD1 covers 11 bases. Trimming removed 5 bases from V and 1 base from J; junction bases left unmatched: 12. Germline V gene lookup returns CDR1 SEHNR and CDR2 FQNEAQ (reference sequence). The CDR3 has 18 amino acids. CDR3 DNA: TGTGCCAGCAGCCAGGGCCTGGGACAGGGGGTGATTAACTATGGCTACACCTTC. Its protein is CASSQGLGQGVINYGYTF.

This sequence joins TRBV3-1 (or the pseudogene TRBV3-2) and TRBJ2-7; 16 nucleotides line up with TRBD2. The J segment lost 0 bases and the V segment lost 3 bases, leaving 8 bases of the junction unmatched. Germline CDR1 LGHDT, CDR2 YNNKEL (reference sequence). This CDR3 contains 19 residues. CDR3: CASSQPGTSGGVSSYEQYF. CDR3 in DNA: TGTGCCAGCAGCCAGCCCGGGACTAGCGGGGGGGTGAGCTCCTACGAGCAGTACTTC.

The chain recombines TRBV7-8 with TRBJ1-3, with D unresolved. Trimming left V 2 bases short and J 4 bases short, with 12 bases between. CDR3 size: 15 residues. Looked up from germline, CDR1 is SGHVS and CDR2 is FQNEAQ. CDR3: CASSLLQAAGNTIYF. Here the CDR3 DNA reads TGTGCCAGCAGCTTACTACAAGCCGCGGGAAACACCATATATTTT.

The chain has TRBV6-6 and TRBJ2-2, with 7 positions matching TRBD1. Losses at the gene ends were 5 bases for V and 2 bases for J; bases not matched to a gene: 8. CDR1 and CDR2 from the germline V gene are MNHNY and SVGAGI (reference sequence). The length of the CDR3 is 16 residues. The CDR3: CASSPTGVFNTGELFF. DNA for the CDR3: TGTGCCAGCAGTCCTACAGGGGTCTTTAACACCGGGGAGCTGTTTTTT.

The V and J genes are TRBV5-4 and TRBJ2-7; D is uncertain. Trimming shortened V by 3 bases and J by 5 bases, and 9 bases separated the two germline ends. The CDR3 length is 12 residues. The V gene's germline CDR1 is SGHNT and CDR2 YYREEE (reference sequence). In DNA, the CDR3 is TGTGCCAGCAGCTATAGGGATCACGAGCAGTACTTC. As protein: CASSYRDHEQYF.

The chain combines TRBV7-9 with TRBJ2-7; 7 bases line up with TRBD1. The CDR3 totals 14 residues. The V and J ends lost 2 bases and 6 bases, in that order; junction bases with no gene match: 7. The germline gives CDR1 SEHNR, CDR2 FQNEAQ (reference sequence). The CDR3 sequence is CASSLSDRAGEQYF. CDR3 bases: TGTGCCAGCAGCTTATCTGACAGGGCCGGCGAGCAGTACTTC.

The chain recombines TRBV5-1 with TRBJ1-3; no clear D gene. Germline V gives CDR1 SGHRS, CDR2 YFSETQ. CDR3 length equals 12 residues. V lost 3 bases and J lost 3, with 4 bases in between. CDR3 residues: CASSWDGNTIYF. CDR3 nucleotide sequence: TGCGCCAGCAGCTGGGATGGAAACACCATATATTTT.